The 9 T cell receptor beta chains below come from one sample, sequenced in a study of blood T cell repertoires in COVID-19. Clones were read by immunoSEQ multiplex PCR, and TCRdb kept only the in-frame ones, dropping some. The sample has approximately 250,000 clones, 85% seen once; the top ten hold 9.1%. Sequenced sample: PBMCs or T cells enriched from blood (not recorded which). These receptor sequences come from a woman aged 45-65 years with acute COVID-19.

This clone has just a few counts. CDR3 sequence (DNA): TGTGCCAGCAGCCAGCAGGGGGGTAATAATTCACCCCTCCACTTT. This codes for CASSQQGGNNSPLHF. The V gene is TRBV7-3, the J gene TRBJ1-6; TRBD1 agrees at 7 bases. This CDR3 comprises 15 residues. The V segment lost 5 bases and the J segment 5 bases; nucleotides outside the gene matches: 6. Germline loops: CDR1 SGHTA, CDR2 FQGTGA.

J is TRBJ2-2 and V is TRBV7-2; D may be TRBD1 (5 bases). This CDR3 spans 13 amino acids. With 8 bases removed from V and 6 bases from J, the gap between germline ends came to 13 bases. Germline CDR1 and CDR2: SGHTA and FQGNSA. Here the CDR3 reads CASRPRTPGELFF. The CDR3 bases are TGTGCCAGCCGCCCCCGGACACCCGGGGAGCTGTTTTTT.

V gene TRBV3-1 (or the pseudogene TRBV3-2) combines with J gene TRBJ2-1, with TRBD2 matching 10 bases. This CDR3 has 16 residues. With 1 base clipped from V and 7 bases from J, the junction kept 7 bases outside the gene matches. Germline-derived CDR1 and CDR2 are LGHDT and YNNKEL (reference sequence). The CDR3 sequence is CASSQGVLAGVNEQFF. DNA for the CDR3: TGTGCCAGCAGCCAAGGAGTCCTAGCGGGGGTGAATGAGCAGTTCTTC.

The chain links TRBV29-1 to TRBJ1-1, with D perhaps TRBD1 (5 bases). Trimming stripped 7 bases from V and 7 bases from J, with 22 bases between. CDR3 size: 14 residues. CDR1 SQVTM and CDR2 ANQGSEA come from the germline V gene. CDR3 loop: CSALGVEGKSEAFF. CDR3 coding DNA: TGCAGCGCCTTAGGGGTGGAGGGAAAGAGTGAAGCTTTCTTT.

This clone was counted once. V usage is TRBV2 and J usage is TRBJ2-7, with D possibly being TRBD2 (6 bases). CDR3 length equals 12 residues. Germline V gives CDR1 SNHLY, CDR2 FYNNEI. The V gene lost 6 bases and the J gene lost 4 bases, with 10 bases spanning the gap. CDR3 nucleotides: TGTGCCAGCAGGGAGGGCTGGTACGAGCAGTACTTC. It is translated as CASREGWYEQYF.

This chain links TRBV7-6 with TRBJ2-7; 7 bases align to TRBD1. The V gene end was trimmed by 1 base and the J gene end by 0 bases; junction bases not matched to a gene: 3. CDR1 and CDR2 (germline): SGHVS, FNYEAQ. The length of the CDR3 is 15 residues. CDR3 sequence reads: CASSLVGDSSYEQYF. The CDR3 DNA sequence: TGTGCCAGCAGCTTAGTGGGGGACAGCTCCTACGAGCAGTACTTC.

The chain is built from TRBV7-8 and TRBJ2-5, with 9 bases aligning to TRBD1. CDR3 size: 16 residues. Germline lookup yields CDR1 SGHVS and CDR2 FQNEAQ. Trimming at V came to 5 bases and at J to 1 base, leaving 8 bases not matched to a gene. CDR3 coding DNA: TGTGCCAGCAGCCTAGGAGGGACAGGGCCCCAAGAGACCCAGTACTTC. Translating it yields CASSLGGTGPQETQYF.

The rearrangement joins TRBV7-9 to TRBJ1-2, with 7 bases that match TRBD1. The V gene's germline CDR1 is SEHNR and CDR2 FQNEAQ (reference sequence). The CDR3 loop spans 15 amino acids. Trimming at V came to 1 base and at J to 8 bases, leaving 10 bases not matched to a gene. The CDR3 sequence: CASSLGGRTGNGYTF. Written as DNA, the CDR3 is TGTGCCAGCAGCTTAGGAGGGCGGACAGGAAACGGCTACACCTTC.

V usage is TRBV29-1 and J usage is TRBJ1-4; D ambiguous. Germline CDR1 and CDR2: SQVTM and ANQGSEA. V lost 4 bases and J lost 3, with 9 bases in between. This CDR3 contains 13 residues. The CDR3 nucleotides are TGCAGCGTTGCCAGGCTGGCTAATGAAAAACTGTTTTTT. Translating gives CSVARLANEKLFF.